This T cell receptor (beta chain) was found in a study of PD-1 blockade in mismatch repair-deficient tumors. Sequencing was performed with immunoSEQ multiplex PCR; in TCRdb, only in-frame clones are kept and a portion is missing. The sample consists of around 33,000 clones, more than 70% of them appearing once. TCRs were sequenced from a few patients responding to pembrolizumab. Trimming pared 3 bases from V and 3 bases from J, leaving 9 bases between. The CDR3 covers 14 residues. Germline loops: CDR1 PRHDT, CDR2 FYEKMQ (reference sequence). The TCR originated in an adult with mismatch repair-deficient cancer. The chain has TRBV13 and TRBJ1-5, with a tentative D call TRBD1 (5 bases). Sample: PBMCs, taken less than 7 weeks after starting pembrolizumab. For the CDR3, the DNA is TGTGCCAGCAGCTTGGGACTGATCAATCAGCCCCAGCATTTT. It specifies CASSLGLINQPQHF.